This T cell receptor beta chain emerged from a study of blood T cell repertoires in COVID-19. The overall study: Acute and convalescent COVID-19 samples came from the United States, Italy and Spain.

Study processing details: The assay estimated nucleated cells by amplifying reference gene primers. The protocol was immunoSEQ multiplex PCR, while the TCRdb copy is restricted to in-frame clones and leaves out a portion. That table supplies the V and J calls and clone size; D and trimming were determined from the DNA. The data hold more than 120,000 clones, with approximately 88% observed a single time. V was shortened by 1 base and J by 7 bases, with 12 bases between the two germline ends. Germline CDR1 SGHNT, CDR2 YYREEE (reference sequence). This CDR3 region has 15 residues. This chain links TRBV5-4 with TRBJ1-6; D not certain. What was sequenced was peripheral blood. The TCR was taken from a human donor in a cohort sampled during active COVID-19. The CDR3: CASSLFYGRNSPLHF. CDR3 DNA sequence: TGTGCCAGCAGCTTGTTCTACGGGAGGAATTCACCCCTCCACTTT.